The present T cell receptor (beta chain) was sequenced within a study of shared clonotypes between healthy human individuals. Comment on this clone: Antigen unknown.

General study results and limits: Across several donors, naive CD4 shared 5% to 6%, naive CD8 3% to 3.5%, memory CD4 roughly 2.4%, memory CD8 0.4%.

In the original analysis: Junction-only sequences produced by ImmunoSEQ had no quality scores, so filtering differed. The assay was immunoSEQ multiplex PCR, and TCRdb's table has in-frame clones only and misses some. Clonal size and the V and J genes are those of that table, whereas D and trimming came from the DNA. The repertoire holds approximately 1,500,000 clones, with approximately 97% as singletons. The J segment lost 0 bases and the V segment lost 0 bases, leaving 6 bases of the junction unmatched. This CDR3 spans 17 amino acids. Germline V CDR1 and CDR2: MNHEY, SMNVEV (reference sequence). Negatively enriched CD4+ T cells were divided by CD45RA into naive and memory.

The specimen sequenced was naive CD4+ T cells sorted from blood. As to subset: CD45RA+ positively selected. The chain joins TRBV27 to TRBJ2-3, with TRBD1 matching over 7 bases. This receptor was obtained from a man aged 30 to 39 in good health. DNA for the CDR3: TGTGCCAGCAGTTTATCAAGGGGACAGAAAAGCACAGATACGCAGTATTTT. Its translation: CASSLSRGQKSTDTQYF.